Listed here are 25 T cell receptor beta chains from one sample, sequenced in a study of post-analysis software for immune sequencing data. No antigen has been identified for these receptors. Prepared TCR beta cDNA libraries contained unique molecular identifiers. TCRdb redid the calling of the PCR reads with MiXCR, one entry per CDR3 protein. The data show 350,000 to 500,000 distinct CDR3 sequences, about 39% seen once. Study-level findings and limits: Patients used about five TRBV segments, including TRBV5-6, TRBV5-1 and TRBV20-1, more often than controls.

The sequencing input was blood. The receptor set was obtained from a girl under 10 years old with multiple sclerosis.

This clonotype was seen at least ten times. The CDR3 DNA reads TGTGCCAGCAGACCCTCTAGCGGGAGGGGCTATGAGCAGTTCTTC. Translated: CASRPSSGRGYEQFF. The V and J genes are TRBV28 and TRBJ2-1; 12 bases are shared with TRBD2. This CDR3 region has 15 residues. Germline lookup yields CDR1 MDHEN and CDR2 SYDVKM. The trim removed 6 bases at V and 8 bases at J, leaving 8 bases unmatched.

The chain uses TRBV20-1 and TRBJ2-7; TRBD2 matches 12 bases. Trimming cost V 5 bases and J 4 bases; bases outside gene matches: 9. The length of the CDR3 is 15 residues. CDR1 and CDR2 (germline): DFQATT, SNEGSKA (reference sequence). CDR3 sequence: CSAPNPSGRAYEQYF. In DNA, the CDR3 is TGCAGTGCTCCGAACCCTAGCGGGAGGGCTTACGAGCAGTACTTC.

In its sample, this clonotype was seen a few times. The chain has TRBV24-1 and TRBJ2-1; the D is unclear. The CDR3 contains 12 residues. V was clipped by 3 bases and J by 3 bases, with 2 bases between them. CDR1 is KGHDR and CDR2 is SFDVKD in the germline V gene. The CDR3 protein is CATSDGYNEQFF. CDR3 DNA: TGTGCCACCAGTGATGGCTACAATGAGCAGTTCTTC.

The V call is TRBV12-3 or TRBV12-4, the J call TRBJ2-7; D gene uncertain. The CDR3 is made up of 16 amino acids. Trimming pared 4 bases from V and 2 bases from J, leaving 18 bases between. The CDR3 DNA is TGTGCCAGCAGTTCCCCGCCAGAAACCGGACCCTACGAGCAGTACTTC. It codes for CASSSPPETGPYEQYF.

In DNA form, the CDR3 reads TGTGCCAGCAGCGCTCGGGTTGGCCTGGGCAAGGGGTCTGGAAATGAGCAGTACTTC. Residues: CASSARVGLGKGSGNEQYF. The chain links TRBV9 to TRBJ2-1, with D possibly being TRBD1 (5 bases). The J call could be wrong; TRBJ2-7 is a better fit for the DNA end. CDR1 is SGDLS, CDR2 YYNGEE, per germline. The CDR3 is 19 residues long.

About this clonotype itself: The junction and the germline gene differ at one end; a read error may be behind it. CDR3 in DNA: TGTGCCAGCGGCTTAGAACCCCCTAGCTCCTACAATGAGCAGTTCTTC. As protein: CASGLEPPSSYNEQFF. The rearrangement uses TRBV7-2 and TRBJ2-1; no clear D gene. CDR3 size: 16 residues. Germline CDR1 SGHTA, CDR2 FQGNSA.

V is TRBV5-6 and J is TRBJ1-2, with a weak D call TRBD1 (5 bases). The germline V gene encodes CDR1 SGHDT and CDR2 YYEEEE. This CDR3 contains 14 residues. The V gene lost 4 bases and the J gene lost 4 bases, with 14 bases spanning the gap. CDR3 bases: TGTGCCAGCAGCCCTCTAGGGGCGGGCTATGGCTACACCTTC. Amino acids: CASSPLGAGYGYTF.

The chain has TRBV21-1 and TRBJ2-5; the table's D gene call, TRBD2, was not cross checked with the DNA. TRBV21-1 is a recognized pseudogene. This CDR3 region has 12 residues. The CDR3 DNA follows: TGTGCCAGCAGCACCCACGGAGGGTTGCGGTACTTC. Translating gives CASSTHGGLRYF.

This rearrangement joins TRBV3-1 to TRBJ1-4; tentative D call: TRBD1 (5 bases). Deletions cut 3 bases from V and 8 bases from J, with 13 bases between. There are 14 residues in the CDR3. The germline V gene encodes CDR1 LGHDT and CDR2 YNNKEL (reference sequence). The CDR3 here is CASSHTQGGEKLFF. The CDR3 bases are TGTGCCAGCAGCCACACTCAGGGCGGAGAAAAACTGTTTTTT.

The sample holds a few counts of this clonotype. The rearrangement joins TRBV5-5 to TRBJ2-1; D call uncertain. Trimming took off 2 bases at V and 5 bases at J, with 11 bases between the two ends. The CDR3 has 14 amino acids. Germline CDR1 SGHKS, CDR2 YYEKEE (reference sequence). The CDR3 is CASSFSGGDNEQFF. The CDR3, as DNA: TGTGCCAGCAGCTTTTCGGGCGGAGACAATGAGCAGTTCTTC.

There are many counts of this clonotype. Compared with germline, one end of the junction differs, possibly owing to a read error. The gene calls are TRBV5-1 and TRBJ2-5, with D perhaps TRBD1 (6 bases). CDR1 and CDR2 from the germline V gene are SGHRS and YFSETQ. The CDR3 runs to 14 residues. The CDR3: CASSPGQNQETQYF. CDR3 sequence (DNA): TGTGCCAGCTCCCCAGGACAGAACCAAGAGACCCAGTACTTC.

This clonotype was observed a handful of times. The gene calls are TRBV12-3 or TRBV12-4 and TRBJ2-1; 9 nucleotides match TRBD2. The CDR3 is made up of 15 amino acids. Unmatched junction bases numbered 5, after V lost 2 bases and J lost 6 bases. In DNA form, the CDR3 reads TGTGCCAGCAGTTTATATGGCGGGGGGGCCAATGAGCAGTTCTTC. Protein: CASSLYGGGANEQFF.

This clonotype was detected only a few times. The chain is built from TRBV27 and TRBJ2-7; 9 bases agree with TRBD2. With V trimmed by 7 bases and J by 2 bases, 6 bases remained unmatched. Germline values: CDR1 MNHEY, CDR2 SMNVEV (reference sequence). The CDR3 runs to 14 residues. In DNA form, the CDR3 reads TGTGCCAGCACCCAGACTAGCGGCCCCTACGAGCAGTACTTC. It encodes CASTQTSGPYEQYF.

This clonotype has just a few counts. The chain employs TRBV5-1 and TRBJ2-5; D not certain. CDR1 and CDR2 from the germline V gene are SGHRS and YFSETQ. V lost 0 bases to trimming and J lost 3 bases, with 12 bases between them. The CDR3 contains 15 residues. The CDR3 DNA sequence: TGCGCCAGCAGCTTGGTTCTAGGAGAAAAAGAGACCCAGTACTTC. Its translation: CASSLVLGEKETQYF.

A few counts support this clonotype. This rearrangement joins TRBV7-2 to TRBJ2-3, with D possibly TRBD2 on 5 matching bases. The V end lost 3 bases, the J end lost 0 bases, and 16 bases lay between the germline ends. Germline CDR1 reads SGHTA; CDR2 reads FQGNSA. There are 17 residues in the CDR3. The DNA for the CDR3 is TGTGCCAGCAGCTTCGGTGGGTCTGGACTTAGCACAGATACGCAGTATTTT. The encoded protein is CASSFGGSGLSTDTQYF.

The chain uses TRBV1 and TRBJ2-1; TRBD1 is taken as the D call from the table, unchecked against the DNA. TRBV1 counts as a pseudogene. This CDR3 contains 15 residues. The CDR3 protein is CTSSGAERNYNEQFF. CDR3 DNA: TGCACCAGCAGTGGGGCAGAGAGGAACTACAATGAGCAGTTCTTC.

The J gene is TRBJ2-7, the V gene TRBV18; D is undetermined. The V and J ends lost 0 bases and 6 bases respectively, with 6 bases between them. The CDR3 has 12 residues. The germline CDR1 and CDR2 sequences are KGHSH and LQKENI. CDR3 region: CASSPPLGEQYF. The DNA for the CDR3 is TGTGCCAGCTCACCACCTCTTGGCGAGCAGTACTTC.

This clonotype has just a few counts. V and J are TRBV7-9 and TRBJ1-1, with D possibly TRBD1 on 6 matching bases. V was shortened by 5 bases and J by 4 bases, with 14 bases between the two germline ends. The length of the CDR3 is 14 residues. Germline CDR1 reads SEHNR; CDR2 reads FQNEAQ (reference sequence). The CDR3 spells CASSLQGSSTEAFF. The CDR3 DNA is TGTGCCAGCAGCCTACAGGGATCTTCCACTGAAGCTTTCTTT. Full variable domain (remainder filled in from reference TRBV7-9 and TRBJ1-1): DTGVSQNPRHKITKRGQNVTFRCDPISEHNRLYWYRQTLGQGPEFLTYFQNEAQLEKSRLLSDRFSAERPKGSFSTLEIQRTEQGDSAMYLCASSLQGSSTEAFFGQGTRLTVV.

About this clonotype itself: This may come from a read error, since a much larger clone is one base off. The chain is built from TRBV3-1 and TRBJ1-2; D is perhaps TRBD1 (6 bases). CDR1 is LGHDT and CDR2 is YNNKEL in the germline V gene (reference sequence). V lost 1 base and J 3 bases, leaving 6 bases between the germline ends. CDR3 length: 13 residues. CDR3 residues: CASSQGQDYGYTF. DNA for the CDR3: TGTGCCAGCAGCCAAGGACAGGACTATGGCTACACCTTC.

The CDR3 region has the DNA TGCAGCGTTGAAGATTCGACTAGCGGCTCCTACAATGAGCAGTTCTTC. Translation gives CSVEDSTSGSYNEQFF. The chain has TRBV29-1 and TRBJ2-1; 9 bases map to TRBD2. The CDR3 runs to 16 residues. V trimming: 0 bases; J trimming: 0 bases; junction bases outside the gene matches: 3. Germline V gene sequence: CDR1 SQVTM, CDR2 ANQGSEA.

This clonotype has ten or more counts. This chain joins TRBV28 and TRBJ2-7; D is unresolved. Germline V CDR1 and CDR2: MDHEN, SYDVKM. V gave up 6 bases and J gave up 2 bases, with 8 bases separating them. CDR3 size: 12 residues. This CDR3 reads CASSSSTYEQYF. As DNA, the CDR3 is TGTGCCAGCAGCTCCTCGACCTACGAGCAGTACTTC.

J is TRBJ1-6 and V is TRBV9; D unclear. Trimming stripped 3 bases from V and 7 bases from J, with 14 bases between. The CDR3 runs to 15 residues. Per germline, CDR1 SGDLS and CDR2 YYNGEE. In DNA form, the CDR3 reads TGTGCCAGCAGCGAGTCCGGGGAGCTGAATTCACCCCTCCACTTT. This encodes CASSESGELNSPLHF.

With respect to this clonotype: Given the absence of the conserved phenylalanine or tryptophan at the CDR3 end, a read error is likely. J is TRBJ1-2 and V is TRBV6-5; 7 bases align to TRBD1. Germline values: CDR1 MNHEY, CDR2 SVGAGI. This CDR3 has 12 amino acids. V trimming: 5 bases; J trimming: 6 bases; junction bases outside the gene matches: 3. The CDR3 loop reads CASSHTGDGYTS. The CDR3 DNA sequence: TGTGCCAGCAGTCACACAGGGGATGGCTACACCTCC.

Of note for this clonotype: A read error may account for a junction end that differs from germline. The rearrangement joins TRBV6-5 to TRBJ2-7; D gene ambiguous. Germline CDR1 reads MNHEY; CDR2 reads SVGAGI. This CDR3 is 14 amino acids long. CDR3 protein: CASRYSSSSYEQYF. The CDR3 DNA is TGTGCCAGCAGGTACTCGAGCAGCTCCTACGAGCAGTACTTC.

This clonotype was seen once. The chain uses TRBV27 and TRBJ1-1, with TRBD1 matching 8 bases. CDR3 length: 15 amino acids. V shed 6 bases and J 4 bases; nucleotides not matched to a gene: 10. Germline V gene lookup returns CDR1 MNHEY and CDR2 SMNVEV (reference sequence). The CDR3: CASSPITTGGTEAFF. The CDR3 bases are TGTGCCAGCAGCCCCATTACAACAGGGGGCACTGAAGCTTTCTTT.